This note documents a single TCR beta chain sequence. Trimming cost V 0 bases and J 2 bases, with 4 bases left between them. CDR1 and CDR2 (germline): LNHDA, SQIVND (reference sequence). CDR3 length: 13 residues. The participants were between about 18 and 90 years old and came from roughly 25 US areas. Which cohort a participant joined came from the clinical history participants gave. This entry comes from a study of blood T cell repertoires in COVID-19. Background on the study: Sources were T cells, B-cell-depleted T cells, or PBMCs; the material itself was cDNA or gDNA.

Produced via immunoSEQ multiplex PCR; TCRdb's table is partial and in-frame only. Found here are hundreds of thousands of clones, 85% to 90% of them singletons; the top ten hold around 2%. This rearrangement joins TRBV19 to TRBJ1-2; D remains unclear. The origin of this receptor is a woman under 30 who had recovered from COVID-19. Material for sequencing was PBMCs or T cells enriched from blood (not recorded which). The CDR3 nucleotides are TGTGCCAGTAGTATAGATAGAAACTATGGCTACACCTTC. Translated: CASSIDRNYGYTF.